The rows below give T cell receptor beta chains drawn from one sample of a study of T cells expressing NK-cell markers. TCRdb reprocessed the 5' RACE reads and keeps a single row for each CDR3 protein, giving no DNA. This listing includes some 460,000 distinct CDR3 sequences. Sample: blood T cells: a sorted CD56 or NKG2C T cell subset, CD4+ or CD8+ T cells, or bulk PBMC T cells (not recorded which). Receptors were obtained from a woman aged 45-60 years in good health. Both conserved end residues are part of each CDR3.

j_call | v_call | cdr3_aa
TRBJ2-3 | TRBV20-1 | CSATPLRSDTQYF
TRBJ2-1 | TRBV10-3 | CAISELPSYNEQFF
TRBJ1-1 | TRBV18 | CASSPPSSPNTEAFF
TRBJ2-2 | TRBV7-9 | CASRKSSRNTGELFF
TRBJ2-7 | TRBV29-1 | CSVEPRGSYEQYF
TRBJ2-7 | TRBV12-3/TRBV12-4 | CASSLRQGGYEQYF
TRBJ1-3 | TRBV14 | CASRQYSGNTIYF
TRBJ1-1 | TRBV20-1 | CSAFGPRITEAFF
TRBJ2-2 | TRBV12-3/TRBV12-4 | CASSLPGLGGELFF
TRBJ2-2 | TRBV7-2 | CASSPDLNGELFF
TRBJ2-5 | TRBV20-1 | CSARDQDLTGQETQYF
TRBJ1-2 | TRBV20-1 | CSARWETPNYGYTF